This TCR beta chain was recorded in a study of blood T cell repertoires in COVID-19. The germline V gene encodes CDR1 SGDLS and CDR2 YYNGEE. V shed 0 bases and J shed 6 bases, with 20 bases lying between them. The CDR3 runs to 17 residues. Produced via immunoSEQ multiplex PCR; TCRdb's table is partial and in-frame only. The table includes about 200,000 clones, around 80% detected once. The receptor was isolated from a woman between 65 and 79 years old with acute or convalescent COVID-19. The genes are TRBV9 and TRBJ2-3, with D possibly being TRBD1 (6 bases). The sequenced material came from peripheral blood. The CDR3 DNA is TGTGCCAGCAGCGTAGAAGGCCGGGACACTGAAGCTGATACGCAGTATTTT. It codes for CASSVEGRDTEADTQYF.